A single sample is the source of the 11 T cell receptor beta chains below, sequenced in a study of cytomegalovirus exposure and HLA in healthy donors (TCRdb year 2017). Receptor amplification or capture employed the immunoSEQ multiplex PCR assay. For the multiplex PCR, a mixture combining 60 forward primers for TCR Vbeta segments and 13 reverse primers for TCR Jbeta segments was used. This is the immuneACCESS table as TCRdb keeps it, with only in-frame sequences that have V and J called. A part of the clones is gone; compared with another copy, unresolved V genes explain less than half, and the rest is unexplained. The sample profile shows roughly 220,000 clones; about 74% of them were found once. The top ten clones comprise 1.8% of the sample. The sequencing input was PBMCs. The receptors originated from a woman aged 25-40 years in good health and CMV-seronegative.

The sample holds one count of this clone. The CDR3 spells CASSWGPNSPLHF. DNA for the CDR3: TGTGCCAGCAGTTGGGGGCCCAATTCACCCCTCCACTTT. The gene calls are TRBV6-1 and TRBJ1-6; a weak D match, TRBD1 (6 bases). Germline CDR1 and CDR2: MNHNS and SASEGT. The ends were cut back, 5 bases at V and 7 bases at J, with 9 bases in the middle. The length of the CDR3 is 13 residues.

The chain recombines TRBV19 with TRBJ1-2; the D is unclear. The CDR3 is 12 residues long. V was clipped by 9 bases and J by 4 bases, with 12 bases between them. Germline CDR1 reads LNHDA; CDR2 reads SQIVND (reference sequence). The CDR3 bases are TGTGCCAGCTTGGGGAGTCCCTATGGCTACACCTTC. Its translation: CASLGSPYGYTF.

The chain joins TRBV6-4 to TRBJ2-1; 8 bases line up with TRBD1. The CDR3 covers 15 residues. In germline, CDR1 is MRHNA, CDR2 SNTAGT. The J segment lost 6 bases and the V segment lost 8 bases, leaving 12 bases of the junction unmatched. The CDR3 bases are TGTGCCAGCGCCCTTAAACCCGGGACAGGCAATGAGCAGTTCTTC. It is translated as CASALKPGTGNEQFF.

This clone was seen just once. The chain links TRBV5-4 to TRBJ1-2, with a possible D match to TRBD1 (6 bases). The CDR3 is 15 amino acids. The germline gives CDR1 SGHNT, CDR2 YYREEE (reference sequence). The V end was cut by 1 base, the J end by 1 base, with 11 bases between. CDR3 protein: CASSLKTGHNYGYTF. The DNA for the CDR3 is TGTGCCAGCAGCTTGAAAACAGGGCATAACTATGGCTACACCTTC.

V usage is TRBV18 and J usage is TRBJ1-1, with D hard to call. The CDR3 has 16 amino acids. Trimming removed 4 bases from V and 2 bases from J, with 17 bases in between. CDR1 and CDR2 (germline): KGHSH, LQKENI. The CDR3 region has the DNA TGTGCCAGCTCACTAACTATTATTGGCCCCAACACTGAAGCTTTCTTT. As protein: CASSLTIIGPNTEAFF.

The chain combines TRBV10-3 with TRBJ2-5, with D possibly matching TRBD1 (6 bases). Germline-derived CDR1 and CDR2 are ENHRY and SYGVKD. CDR3 size: 14 residues. V shed 1 base and J shed 2 bases, with 8 bases lying between them. The CDR3 here is CAISEWDKQETQYF. The CDR3 region has the DNA TGTGCCATCAGTGAGTGGGACAAACAAGAGACCCAGTACTTC.

This chain links TRBV7-2 with TRBJ1-3; 7 positions agree with TRBD1. V gave up 0 bases and J gave up 4 bases; unmatched junction bases: 9. The CDR3 has 17 residues. In germline, CDR1 is SGHTA, CDR2 FQGNSA. The DNA of the CDR3 is TGTGCCAGCAGCTTAGCGCTAGGGGGCGCAGAGGGAAACACCATATATTTT. Protein sequence: CASSLALGGAEGNTIYF.

The chain combines TRBV27 with TRBJ1-3; D may be TRBD1 (5 bases). Trimming removed 0 bases from V and 11 bases from J, with 14 bases in between. The CDR3 runs 14 residues. CDR1 and CDR2 (germline): MNHEY, SMNVEV (reference sequence). CDR3 amino acids: CASSLSPMAGPIYF. DNA for the CDR3: TGTGCCAGCAGTTTATCCCCTATGGCAGGGCCCATATATTTT.

V and J are TRBV7-9 and TRBJ2-4, with no clear D. Germline values: CDR1 SEHNR, CDR2 FQNEAQ (reference sequence). The length of the CDR3 is 16 residues. V lost 4 bases and J 1 base, leaving 14 bases between the germline ends. The CDR3 here is CASSSVSADAKNIQYF. CDR3 coding DNA: TGTGCCAGCAGCTCGGTCAGCGCAGACGCCAAAAACATTCAGTACTTC.

The chain is built from TRBV2 and TRBJ1-4; the match to TRBD1 covers 10 bases. The CDR3 spans 14 residues. V trimming: 7 bases; J trimming: 5 bases; junction bases outside the gene matches: 4. In germline, CDR1 is SNHLY, CDR2 FYNNEI. The CDR3 region has the DNA TGTGCCAGCACGGGGGGACAGGGGAATGAAAAACTGTTTTTT. Translated: CASTGGQGNEKLFF.

Worth noting for this clone: At one end, the junction sequence differs from germline, possibly due to a read error. The genes are TRBV7-8 and TRBJ2-3; D is possibly TRBD1 or TRBD2 (5 bases each). The length of the CDR3 is 17 residues. Per germline, CDR1 SGHVS and CDR2 FQNEAQ. The CDR3, as DNA: TGTGCCAGCAGCCTAGCAGGGAGCACCCCCAGCACAGATACGCAGTATTTT. Its protein product is CASSLAGSTPSTDTQYF.